Below are 18 T cell receptor beta chains sequenced from a single sample in a study of metastatic and nonmetastatic thyroid tumors. None of the patients had undergone any treatment ahead of thyroid surgery. TCRdb re-called the PCR reads through MiXCR. The sample consists of some 18,000 clones, about 33% of them appearing once. Input material: tumor tissue. The receptor source for this set is a male donor with papillary thyroid cancer or a benign thyroid nodule (not recorded which). Some clones in this sample may be carry-over from other donors' samples.

This clone has a handful of counts. The CDR3 carries no conserved terminal phenylalanine or tryptophan, so it likely arises from a read error. The DNA is left out, because the CDR3 cannot be placed on it with certainty; the CDR3 is given as TCRdb lists it. This chain links TRBV6-6 with TRBJ2-7. Germline CDR1 reads MNHNY; CDR2 reads SVGAGI (reference sequence). From its first to its last residue, the CDR3 has 13 amino acids. The CDR3 loop is CARSYSSAGFHWI.

This clone was detected a few times. This chain joins TRBV6-2 or TRBV6-3 and TRBJ1-5, with TRBD1 identical over 12 bases. This CDR3 comprises 16 residues. J lost 4 bases, V lost 6 bases, and 7 bases had no gene match. The germline V gene has CDR1 MNHEY and CDR2 SVGEGT. The CDR3 region has the DNA TGTGCCAGCAGGGTGGGACAGGGGGCCCAAAATCAGCCCCAGCATTTT. Amino acid sequence: CASRVGQGAQNQPQHF.

This clone is judged medium-sized. CDR3 sequence: CAIRPEGGDNGYTF. As DNA, the CDR3 is TGTGCCATCAGACCTGAGGGCGGGGACAATGGCTACACCTTC. The chain links TRBV10-3 to TRBJ1-2, with D tentatively TRBD1 (6 bases). Looked up from germline, CDR1 is ENHRY and CDR2 is SYGVKD. Trimming took off 6 bases at V and 6 bases at J, with 17 bases between the two ends. The CDR3 spans 14 residues.

The genes are TRBV5-1 and TRBJ2-1; TRBD2 agrees at 8 bases. Germline CDR1 reads SGHRS; CDR2 reads YFSETQ. This CDR3 is 17 amino acids long. The ends lost 4 bases at V and 6 bases at J; junction bases unmatched: 15. The CDR3 loop is CASSPHIAGWEPNEQFF. In nucleotides, the CDR3 is TGCGCCAGCAGCCCACATATAGCGGGATGGGAACCCAATGAGCAGTTCTTC.

The gene calls are TRBV7-9 and TRBJ1-6; D may be TRBD1 (5 bases). Germline CDR1 SEHNR, CDR2 FQNEAQ (reference sequence). This CDR3 contains 15 residues. With 5 bases removed from V and 6 bases from J, the gap between germline ends came to 14 bases. CDR3 sequence: CASSPLTAVNSPLHF. Written as DNA, the CDR3 is TGTGCCAGCAGCCCCCTGACAGCGGTTAATTCACCCCTCCACTTT.

This clone has more than one count but fewer than ten. This sequence joins TRBV18 and TRBJ2-7; possibly TRBD1 or TRBD2 for D (6 bases each). Germline V gene data show CDR1 as KGHSH and CDR2 as LQKENI. The CDR3 extends over 15 amino acids. Trimming removed 2 bases from V and 2 bases from J, with 13 bases in between. In nucleotides, the CDR3 is TGTGCCAGCTCACCAGTCCAGGGGAGGACCTACGAGCAGTACTTC. The encoded protein is CASSPVQGRTYEQYF.

As regards this clone: The junction departs from the called germline gene at one end, perhaps through a read error. The rearrangement links TRBV6-4 to TRBJ2-2, with D maybe TRBD2 (5 bases). The CDR3 has 13 amino acids. CDR1 MRHNA and CDR2 SNTAGT come from the germline V gene. Here the CDR3 reads CASSNSKTGDLFF. In DNA, the CDR3 is TGTGCCAGCAGTAACTCCAAAACCGGGGATCTGTTTTTT.

The V call is TRBV20-1, the J call TRBJ2-7; no clear D. Germline assignment: CDR1 DFQATT and CDR2 SNEGSKA (reference sequence). The CDR3 runs 12 residues. V lost 6 bases to trimming and J lost 1 base, with 10 bases between them. CDR3 amino acids: CSAMDGSYEQYF. Here the CDR3 DNA reads TGCAGTGCAATGGACGGGTCCTACGAGCAGTACTTC.

This clone was seen many times. A much larger clone sits a single nucleotide away, making a read error possible. The rearrangement uses TRBV5-1 and TRBJ2-3; D unclear. In germline, CDR1 is SGHRS, CDR2 YFSETQ. This CDR3 spans 14 amino acids. V was shortened by 4 bases and J by 0 bases, with 9 bases between the two germline ends. The CDR3 loop is CASSPQTSTDTQYF. The CDR3 region has the DNA TGCGCCAGCAGCCCCCAGACTAGCACAGATACGCAGTATTTT.

This clone was detected only once. One junction end does not reproduce the germline sequence, and a read error may be involved. The chain employs TRBV27 and TRBJ1-2, with D possibly matching TRBD1 (5 bases). Per germline, CDR1 MNHEY and CDR2 SMNVEV (reference sequence). The CDR3 covers 13 residues. CDR3 protein: CASSLRVRGGYTF. CDR3 coding DNA: TGTGCCAGCAGTTTAAGGGTAAGGGGTGGCTACACATTC.

This clone was counted ten times or more. This chain connects TRBV5-5 to TRBJ2-7, with 8 bases identical to TRBD1. Germline lookup yields CDR1 SGHKS and CDR2 YYEKEE (reference sequence). This CDR3 is built from 14 residues. The ends lost 1 base at V and 6 bases at J; junction bases unmatched: 6. The CDR3: CASSLWSGTGEQYF. CDR3 in DNA: TGTGCCAGCAGCTTGTGGTCAGGGACAGGCGAGCAGTACTTC. The full variable domain, in which reference TRBV5-5 and TRBJ2-7 provide the parts outside the CDR3, is DAGVTQSPTHLIKTRGQQVTLRCSPISGHKSVSWYQQVLGQGPQFIFQYYEKEERGRGNFPDRFSARQFPNYSSELNVNALLLGDSALYLCASSLWSGTGEQYFGPGTRLTVT.

This clone was picked up many times. The V gene is TRBV5-6, the J gene TRBJ2-2; possible D gene TRBD1, 6 bases. Germline CDR1 and CDR2: SGHDT and YYEEEE. V was cut by 7 bases and J by 6 bases, with 16 bases left in between. The CDR3 is 14 amino acids. The CDR3 DNA follows: TGTGCCAGCCTCGACAGGAGTTATGCCGGGGAGCTGTTTTTT. Translating gives CASLDRSYAGELFF.

This rearrangement joins TRBV5-1 to TRBJ2-7, with D possibly TRBD1 on 6 matching bases. This CDR3 has 18 residues. Trimming cost V 3 bases and J 4 bases, with 26 bases left between them. The germline gives CDR1 SGHRS, CDR2 YFSETQ. CDR3 bases: TGCGCCAGCAGCTACGAGGGACATGGGATATCACCTACTTACGAGCAGTACTTC. Protein product: CASSYEGHGISPTYEQYF. Variable domain in full (rest from reference TRBV5-1 and TRBJ2-7): KAGVTQTPRYLIKTRGQQVTLSCSPISGHRSVSWYQQTPGQGLQFLFEYFSETQRNKGNFPGRFSGRQFSNSRSEMNVSTLELGDSALYLCASSYEGHGISPTYEQYFGPGTRLTVT.

The chain is built from TRBV7-3 and TRBJ2-2; D is possibly TRBD1 (6 bases). V was shortened by 6 bases and J by 0 bases, with 14 bases between the two germline ends. The CDR3 totals 16 residues. Germline CDR1 SGHTA, CDR2 FQGTGA. CDR3 in DNA: TGTGCCAGCAGTCGAGACAGGCACGCGAACACCGGGGAGCTGTTTTTT. Translation gives CASSRDRHANTGELFF.

The chain employs TRBV7-2 and TRBJ2-3; D possibly matches TRBD1 or TRBD2 (5 bases each). This CDR3 has 14 amino acids. The V gene lost 5 bases and the J gene lost 0 bases, with 9 bases spanning the gap. From germline, CDR1 is SGHTA and CDR2 FQGNSA. CDR3 region: CASSLWGSTDTQYF. CDR3 nucleotides: TGTGCCAGCAGCCTATGGGGGAGCACAGATACGCAGTATTTT.

In this sample, this clone turned up many times. This chain connects TRBV29-1 to TRBJ1-1; D possibly corresponds to TRBD1 (6 bases). The V end lost 7 bases, the J end lost 0 bases, and 9 bases lay between the germline ends. The CDR3 runs to 12 residues. Germline V lookup: CDR1 SQVTM, CDR2 ANQGSEA. CDR3 protein: CSARGLNTEAFF. In nucleotides, the CDR3 is TGCAGCGCCAGGGGCCTGAACACTGAAGCTTTCTTT.

This clone was counted between two and nine times. J is TRBJ1-1 and V is TRBV28; 8 bases line up with TRBD1. V shed 8 bases, J shed 5 bases, and the junction held 13 bases outside the gene matches. This CDR3 spans 15 amino acids. The V gene's germline CDR1 is MDHEN and CDR2 SYDVKM. CDR3 DNA: TGTGCCAGCCGGGCTCGGACAGGGTTTAATACTGAAGCTTTCTTT. Its translation: CASRARTGFNTEAFF.

This clone has at least ten counts. The gene calls are TRBV6-6 and TRBJ2-2; D unresolved. The V end was cut by 2 bases, the J end by 7 bases, with 5 bases between. CDR1 and CDR2 from the germline V gene are MNHNY and SVGAGI (reference sequence). The CDR3 has 12 amino acids. The CDR3 DNA reads as TGTGCCAGCAGTTACGAGATCGGGGAGCTGTTTTTT. This codes for CASSYEIGELFF.